One sample yielded the 26 T cell receptor beta chains listed below, sequenced in a study of cytomegalovirus exposure and HLA in healthy donors. PCR used 60 Vbeta primers and 13 Jbeta primers. Clones were sequenced by immunoSEQ multiplex PCR, and TCRdb holds only the in-frame ones, with some missing. Of around 78,000 clones listed, around three quarters are singletons. Sequenced: PBMCs. The origin of the receptors is a male donor in good health and CMV-seronegative.

V usage is TRBV6-1 and J usage is TRBJ2-5, with a possible D match to TRBD2 (5 bases). Per germline, CDR1 MNHNS and CDR2 SASEGT. V lost 5 bases and J 2 bases, leaving 9 bases between the germline ends. This CDR3 has 13 amino acids. CDR3 coding DNA: TGTGCCAGCAGTCGGGGATCACAAGAGACCCAGTACTTC. Its translation is CASSRGSQETQYF.

The chain carries TRBV5-1 and TRBJ2-7, with 8 bases aligning to TRBD1. Germline values: CDR1 SGHRS, CDR2 YFSETQ. This CDR3 spans 15 amino acids. V shed 4 bases and J 0 bases; nucleotides not matched to a gene: 6. The CDR3 spells CASSQDGTGSYEQYF. The CDR3 DNA sequence: TGCGCCAGCAGCCAGGACGGGACAGGCTCCTACGAGCAGTACTTC.

This rearrangement joins TRBV7-2 to TRBJ2-5, with 8 positions matching TRBD2. The CDR3 runs to 18 residues. Germline CDR1 reads SGHTA; CDR2 reads FQGNSA. After removal of 2 bases from V and 1 base from J, the junction contained 12 bases not matched to a gene. The chain's CDR3 is CASSLNTPQAGVQETQYF. The DNA of the CDR3 is TGTGCCAGCAGCTTAAACACCCCGCAAGCGGGGGTCCAAGAGACCCAGTACTTC.

This rearrangement joins TRBV27 to TRBJ2-1; perhaps TRBD2 as D (6 bases). Germline values: CDR1 MNHEY, CDR2 SMNVEV (reference sequence). The CDR3 loop spans 15 amino acids. Trimming shortened V by 6 bases and J by 0 bases, and 12 bases separated the two germline ends. The CDR3 region is CASSNGGSSYNEQFF. The CDR3 DNA is TGTGCCAGCAGCAACGGGGGTAGCTCCTACAATGAGCAGTTCTTC.

Here the CDR3 reads CASSLLTGGFTDTQYF. The CDR3 DNA reads TGTGCCAGCAGCTTATTAACAGGGGGGTTCACAGATACGCAGTATTTT. The V gene is TRBV11-2, the J gene TRBJ2-3; 8 nucleotides match TRBD1. Germline lookup yields CDR1 SGHAT and CDR2 FQNNGV. This CDR3 is built from 16 residues. V was clipped by 2 bases and J by 2 bases; unmatched bases: 6.

This clone was detected only once. The chain joins TRBV7-8 to TRBJ2-7; D is ambiguous. The CDR3 totals 13 residues. Germline V gene data show CDR1 as SGHVS and CDR2 as FQNEAQ. Trimming shortened V by 2 bases and J by 1 base, and 6 bases separated the two germline ends. The CDR3 here is CASSLFRSYEQYF. The CDR3 nucleotides read TGTGCCAGCAGCTTATTCCGTTCCTACGAGCAGTACTTC.

This clone occurred a few times. The chain links TRBV13 to TRBJ1-6, with D unresolved. Germline V CDR1 and CDR2: PRHDT, FYEKMQ (reference sequence). Between the trimmed V and J ends, which lost 4 bases and 7 bases, there was a span of 14 bases. The CDR3 sequence is 15 residues long. The CDR3 protein is CASSYEARKNSPLHF. The CDR3 coding sequence is TGTGCCAGCAGCTACGAAGCCAGGAAGAATTCACCCCTCCACTTT.

The CDR3: CASSSRTSGYVRETQYF. For the CDR3, the DNA is TGCGCCAGCAGCTCTCGGACTAGCGGATACGTTCGAGAGACCCAGTACTTC. This chain joins TRBV5-1 and TRBJ2-5; 10 bases are shared with TRBD2. V lost 3 bases and J lost 4; bases outside the gene matches: 12. The length of the CDR3 is 17 residues. Germline-derived CDR1 and CDR2 are SGHRS and YFSETQ.

This clone has just a few counts. V usage is TRBV7-8 and J usage is TRBJ1-4, with D tentatively TRBD1 (5 bases). The CDR3 covers 14 residues. Trimming left V 3 bases short and J 8 bases short, with 13 bases between. Germline V gene lookup returns CDR1 SGHVS and CDR2 FQNEAQ. As DNA, the CDR3 is TGTGCCAGCAGCTTCGGGGGAGGAGAGGAAAAACTGTTTTTT. As protein: CASSFGGGEEKLFF.

The chain couples TRBV18 to TRBJ2-7, with TRBD2 matching 10 bases. The CDR3 covers 15 residues. The V gene end was trimmed by 6 bases and the J gene end by 5 bases; junction bases not matched to a gene: 10. Germline V lookup: CDR1 KGHSH, CDR2 LQKENI. CDR3 in amino acids: CASSPAASGGNEQYF. DNA for the CDR3: TGTGCCAGCTCCCCTGCGGCTAGCGGGGGCAACGAGCAGTACTTC.

This chain links TRBV9 with TRBJ1-2; TRBD1 matches 8 bases. Germline V lookup: CDR1 SGDLS, CDR2 YYNGEE. The ends lost 3 bases at V and 8 bases at J; junction bases unmatched: 18. The CDR3 extends over 17 amino acids. This CDR3 is CASSAQTGVFRSGGYTF. In DNA form, the CDR3 reads TGTGCCAGCAGCGCACAGACAGGGGTTTTTCGATCGGGCGGCTACACCTTC. The full variable domain, in which reference TRBV9 and TRBJ1-2 provide the parts outside the CDR3, is DSGVTQTPKHLITATGQRVTLRCSPRSGDLSVYWYQQSLDQGLQFLIQYYNGEERAKGNILERFSAQQFPDLHSELNLSSLELGDSALYFCASSAQTGVFRSGGYTFGSGTRLTVV.

The chain is built from TRBV9 and TRBJ2-5, with a weak D call TRBD2 (5 bases). Germline CDR1 and CDR2: SGDLS and YYNGEE. V was shortened by 0 bases and J by 5 bases, with 17 bases between the two germline ends. This CDR3 region has 16 residues. The CDR3 spells CASSVVSSGGWETQYF. Written as DNA, the CDR3 is TGTGCCAGCAGCGTAGTATCTAGTGGCGGGTGGGAGACCCAGTACTTC. Full variable domain (remainder filled in from reference TRBV9 and TRBJ2-5): DSGVTQTPKHLITATGQRVTLRCSPRSGDLSVYWYQQSLDQGLQFLIQYYNGEERAKGNILERFSAQQFPDLHSELNLSSLELGDSALYFCASSVVSSGGWETQYFGPGTRLLVL.

The chain links TRBV7-6 to TRBJ2-3; 10 nucleotides line up with TRBD2. Germline trimming cut 1 base from V and 9 bases from J; bases unmatched to any gene: 10. Germline V gene sequence: CDR1 SGHVS, CDR2 FNYEAQ. This CDR3 has 16 amino acids. The CDR3 spells CASSLENSGGQGTQYF. The CDR3 DNA follows: TGTGCCAGCAGCTTAGAGAATAGCGGGGGGCAGGGCACGCAGTATTTT.

V is TRBV7-2 and J is TRBJ1-1, with no clear D. Trimming removed 4 bases at V and 3 bases at J, with 9 bases between. This CDR3 is built from 13 residues. Germline values: CDR1 SGHTA, CDR2 FQGNSA. The CDR3 nucleotides are TGTGCCAGCAGCTCCTCTAGAGACACTGAAGCTTTCTTT. Translated, it gives CASSSSRDTEAFF.

The chain combines TRBV7-6 with TRBJ2-2; D is unclear. Germline V CDR1 and CDR2: SGHVS, FNYEAQ. This CDR3 has 14 amino acids. Trimming pared 3 bases from V and 1 base from J, leaving 6 bases between. The chain's CDR3 is CASSLQRNTGELFF. CDR3 DNA: TGTGCCAGCAGCTTGCAGCGGAACACCGGGGAGCTGTTTTTT.

This clone was seen only once. This chain joins TRBV4-1 and TRBJ2-7; 13 bases are a match to TRBD2. V lost 3 bases to trimming and J lost 4 bases; unmatched junction nucleotides: 3. The CDR3 is made up of 15 amino acids. Germline V gene sequence: CDR1 MGHRA, CDR2 YSYEKL. The CDR3 nucleotides read TGCGCCAGCAGCCAGACTAGCGGGGGGCCTTACGAGCAGTACTTC. It codes for CASSQTSGGPYEQYF.

The genes are TRBV5-8 and TRBJ2-7; 9 nucleotides line up with TRBD1. The CDR3 loop spans 14 amino acids. Germline V gene sequence: CDR1 SGHTS, CDR2 YDEGEE. Germline trimming cut 4 bases from V and 6 bases from J; bases unmatched to any gene: 8. The chain's CDR3 is CASSLTGGRAEQYF. In DNA, the CDR3 is TGTGCCAGCAGCCTCACAGGGGGCAGGGCCGAGCAGTACTTC.

The V gene is TRBV29-1, the J gene TRBJ2-5; a weak D match, TRBD1 (6 bases). CDR1 SQVTM and CDR2 ANQGSEA come from the germline V gene. The CDR3 is made up of 12 amino acids. Trimming cost V 3 bases and J 1 base, with 6 bases left between them. The CDR3 DNA follows: TGCAGCGTTGAGACAGGCCAAGAGACCCAGTACTTC. The encoded protein is CSVETGQETQYF.

This clone has a handful of counts. The chain carries TRBV6-5 and TRBJ2-7; possibly TRBD1 for D (6 bases). There are 14 residues in the CDR3. Trimming shortened V by 5 bases and J by 6 bases, and 17 bases separated the two germline ends. The germline CDR1 and CDR2 sequences are MNHEY and SVGAGI. CDR3 in amino acids: CASSPGVDVSEQYF. CDR3 in DNA: TGTGCCAGCAGTCCAGGGGTCGATGTTAGCGAGCAGTACTTC.

The rearrangement joins TRBV28 to TRBJ2-1; 14 bases align to TRBD2. Per germline, CDR1 MDHEN and CDR2 SYDVKM. V lost 7 bases and J lost 12; bases outside the gene matches: 2. The CDR3 covers 12 residues. The CDR3 here is CASTTSGRVQFF. In nucleotides, the CDR3 is TGTGCCAGCACGACTAGCGGGAGGGTGCAGTTCTTC.

V usage is TRBV18 and J usage is TRBJ1-5, with D possibly TRBD1 on 6 matching bases. CDR3 length equals 17 residues. Deletions cut 1 base from V and 2 bases from J, with 15 bases between. CDR1 and CDR2 (germline): KGHSH, LQKENI. CDR3 protein: CASSPRGGAGGNQPQHF. CDR3 DNA sequence: TGTGCCAGCTCACCACGCGGGGGGGCAGGTGGCAATCAGCCCCAGCATTTT.

The chain couples TRBV6-4 to TRBJ2-1, with 9 bases that match TRBD2. Looked up from germline, CDR1 is MRHNA and CDR2 is SNTAGT. With 4 bases clipped from V and 4 bases from J, the junction kept 8 bases outside the gene matches. The CDR3 length is 16 residues. The CDR3 coding sequence is TGTGCCAGCAGTGCAGGCGGGGGGGCTTGGTACAATGAGCAGTTCTTC. Translated, it gives CASSAGGGAWYNEQFF.

V gene TRBV7-9 combines with J gene TRBJ2-7; 10 bases agree with TRBD1. The J segment lost 3 bases and the V segment lost 2 bases, leaving 7 bases of the junction unmatched. Per the germline V gene, CDR1 is SEHNR and CDR2 is FQNEAQ (reference sequence). The CDR3 has 16 residues. CDR3 protein: CASSLTGQGRHYEQYF. In nucleotides, the CDR3 is TGTGCCAGCAGCTTAACGGGACAGGGGCGACACTACGAGCAGTACTTC.

This chain uses TRBV29-1 with TRBJ1-5; no reliable D call. The CDR3 length is 11 residues. Germline lookup yields CDR1 SQVTM and CDR2 ANQGSEA. CDR3 in DNA: TGCAGGCCTGCCTGGGCTTCGCCCCAGCATTTT. This gives the protein CRPAWASPQHF.

Details on this clone: The DNA is omitted, as the CDR3 cannot be located on it reliably, and the CDR3 follows TCRdb's listing. The rearrangement joins TRBV7-9 to TRBJ1-2; the D segment call TRBD1 is taken from the table without a DNA check. A total of 14 residues make up the CDR3, ends included. Germline lookup yields CDR1 SEHNR and CDR2 FQNEAQ (reference sequence). The CDR3 sequence is CASTFGTGSYGYPF.

This clone was found a few times. This rearrangement joins TRBV7-9 to TRBJ2-5, with 7 bases matching TRBD2. The end of the DNA is better explained by TRBJ2-7, so the J call may be wrong. Germline V gene sequence: CDR1 SEHNR, CDR2 FQNEAQ (reference sequence). CDR3 length: 12 residues. The CDR3 nucleotides read TGTGCCAGCAGCCCCCTAGCGGACGAGCAGTACTTC. Translation: CASSPLADEQYF.